These T cell receptor beta chains were read from a single sample in a study of blood T cell repertoires in COVID-19. Sequencing was performed with immunoSEQ multiplex PCR; in TCRdb, only in-frame clones are kept and a portion is missing. The sample has about 53,000 clones; approximately 84% are singletons. Source material: peripheral blood. These receptors all stem from a human donor in a cohort sampled during active COVID-19. CDR3s include the opening cysteine and the closing phenylalanine or tryptophan. The D gene is left open where the match is weak. A row's size may be missing; if present it is once, few, many or a size class.

TRBJ2-7 | . | TRBV7-8 | TRBD2 | TGTGCCAGCAGCTACCCTTCTGGGGAGGGTCGGGGCGAGCAGTACTTC | CASSYPSGEGRGEQYF
TRBJ2-3 | . | TRBV28 | TRBD2 | TGTGCCAGCAGTTTGCCTAGCGGACTCACGGATACGCAGTATTTT | CASSLPSGLTDTQYF
TRBJ2-2 | . | TRBV29-1 | . | TGCAGCGTTGATAGTGTCCAGCGCGGCGGGGAGCTGTTTTTT | CSVDSVQRGGELFF
TRBJ1-6 | few | TRBV5-4 | TRBD1 | TGTGCCAGCAGCGAGGACAGGGAGAATTCACCCCTCCACTTT | CASSEDRENSPLHF
TRBJ1-5 | . | TRBV4-1 | TRBD1 | TGCGCCAGCAGTCCCCAAGGACAGGGCAATCAGCCCCAGCATTTT | CASSPQGQGNQPQHF
TRBJ2-7 | many | TRBV5-8 | . | TGTGCCAGCGGCCCCGGGACACCGACCTACGAGCAGTACTTC | CASGPGTPTYEQYF
TRBJ2-2 | . | TRBV7-2 | TRBD2 | TGTGCCAGCAGCTTAGGACTAGCGGGGGGGAACACCGGGGAGCTGTTTTTT | CASSLGLAGGNTGELFF
TRBJ2-1 | . | TRBV29-1 | . | TGCAGCGTTTCGCCGGGACTGGAGCAGTTCTTC | CSVSPGLEQFF
TRBJ1-2 | few | TRBV7-3 | TRBD1 | TGTGCCAGCAGCTTGACCGGGACAGGGAACTATGGCTACACCTTC | CASSLTGTGNYGYTF
TRBJ2-5 | . | TRBV7-2 | . | TGTGCCAGCAGCAAAACCGGTCGGGGGGCGCCCCGAGAGACCCAGTACTTC | CASSKTGRGAPRETQYF
TRBJ2-2 | . | TRBV7-2 | TRBD1 | TGTGCCAGCAGCTTTCGGGGGACAGGTGGAGCCGGGGAGCTGTTTTTT | CASSFRGTGGAGELFF
TRBJ1-1 | few | TRBV7-9 | . | TGTGCCAGCAGCTTAGATGGGGGCGCTTCTAATAGGGAAGCTTTCTTT | CASSLDGGASNREAFF
TRBJ1-2 | . | TRBV28 | TRBD1 | TGTGCCAGCAATAGTGATGGGGACAGGGGGCTCGATGGCTACACCTTC | CASNSDGDRGLDGYTF
TRBJ2-7 | . | TRBV7-8 | TRBD1 | TGTGCCAGCAGCTCGACAGGGAATGGCTACGAGCAGTACTTC | CASSSTGNGYEQYF
TRBJ2-7 | . | TRBV5-1 | . | TGCGCCAGCAGACCGGGACACCTAGACTCCTACGAGCAGTACTTC | CASRPGHLDSYEQYF
TRBJ2-7 | . | TRBV28 | . | TGTGCCAGCAGTGACGGGGTCAGCTCCTACGAGCAGTACTTC | CASSDGVSSYEQYF
TRBJ2-3 | . | TRBV3-1/TRBV3-2 | TRBD2 | TGTGCCAGCAGCCAAGAAGGACTAGCGGGGACAGATACGCAGTATTTT | CASSQEGLAGTDTQYF
TRBJ2-7 | once | TRBV3-1/TRBV3-2 | TRBD2 | TGTGCCAGCAGCCAGATTCCGGGACTAGCGGGGGTTTCCTACGAGCAGTACTTC | CASSQIPGLAGVSYEQYF
TRBJ1-5 | . | TRBV5-5 | . | TGTGCCCGCAGCCGGGGGGGGCTTAATCAGCCCCAGCATTTT | CARSRGGLNQPQHF
TRBJ1-4 | . | TRBV2 | . | TGTGCCAGCAGTGAAGGGCAGGGAACAACTAATGAAAAACTGTTTTTT | CASSEGQGTTNEKLFF
TRBJ1-2 | . | TRBV19 | TRBD1 | TGTGCCAGTAGCTCAGTCGCGACAGGGCGGAACTATGGCTACACCTTC | CASSSVATGRNYGYTF
TRBJ2-5 | . | TRBV2 | TRBD2 | TGTGCCAGCTCCGGACTAGCGAAGAAAGAGACCCAGTACTTC | CASSGLAKKETQYF
TRBJ1-4 | . | TRBV28 | . | TGTGCCAGCGGGAGGTTTAATGAAAAACTGTTTTTT | CASGRFNEKLFF
TRBJ2-3 | . | TRBV19 | TRBD1 | TGTGCCACCAGGGGGCGCATCGAAGATACGCAGTATTTT | CATRGRIEDTQYF
TRBJ2-5 | . | TRBV9 | . | TGTGCCAGCAGCCGGGGGGGAACAGGGGATCAAGAGACCCAGTACTTC | CASSRGGTGDQETQYF
TRBJ2-7 | . | TRBV11-2 | . | TGTGCCAGCAGTAATACAGGTTCCTACGAGCAGTACTTC | CASSNTGSYEQYF
TRBJ1-1 | few | TRBV6-6 | TRBD1 | TGTGCCAGCAGCCTGGGACAGTTGAACACTGAAGCTTTCTTT | CASSLGQLNTEAFF
TRBJ2-1 | . | TRBV24-1 | TRBD1 | TGTGCCACCAGTGACCCAGCGACTCCCCAGGGGGTGTTCTTC | CATSDPATPQGVFF
TRBJ2-7 | . | TRBV4-2 | . | TGTGCCAGCAGCCAAGATTCGGCGACTCACTACGAGCAGTACTTC | CASSQDSATHYEQYF
TRBJ1-1 | . | TRBV27 | . | TGTGCCAGCAGTTTTCGCGAGAACACTGAAGCTTTCTTT | CASSFRENTEAFF
TRBJ2-1 | . | TRBV29-1 | . | TGCAGCGTTGGGGTTCTGGACAAAGCACTACAGAACTCCTACAATGAGCAGTTCTTC | CSVGVLDKALQNSYNEQFF
TRBJ2-1 | . | TRBV3-1/TRBV3-2 | . | TGTGCCAGCAGCCGAGGAGGGAGCGTCTACAATGAGCAGTTCTTC | CASSRGGSVYNEQFF
TRBJ2-1 | . | TRBV4-1 | . | TGCGCCAGCAGCTCCCGGTCCCGGGATGAGCAGTTCTTC | CASSSRSRDEQFF
TRBJ1-6 | once | TRBV7-8 | TRBD1 | TGTGCCAGCAGCGTGACAGGGCCGGGTTCACCCCTCCACTTT | CASSVTGPGSPLHF
TRBJ2-1 | . | TRBV30 | . | TGTGCCTGGAGCCCCCGGGGGGAGCAGTTCTTC | CAWSPRGEQFF
TRBJ2-3 | few | TRBV27 | . | TGTGCCAGCAGTTTAGGCCACCCTAGCACAGATACGCAGTATTTT | CASSLGHPSTDTQYF
TRBJ1-1 | . | TRBV7-8 | . | TGTGCCAGCAGCCGACAGGTACGGAATACTGAAGCTTTCTTT | CASSRQVRNTEAFF
TRBJ2-5 | once | TRBV2 | . | TGTGCCAGCAGTGTGCGAGGGGGAGAGACCCAGTACTTC | CASSVRGGETQYF
TRBJ2-2 | . | TRBV7-9 | . | TGTGCCAGCAGAGAAGGGGAGGTGCCGACCGGGGAGCTGTTTTTT | CASREGEVPTGELFF
TRBJ1-4 | . | TRBV29-1 | . | TGCAGCGTTCAGGACAGTTCTAATGAAAAACTGTTTTTT | CSVQDSSNEKLFF
TRBJ2-2 | . | TRBV18 | . | TGTGCCAGCTCACCTCTGGACATCCGGATTTCGAACACCGGGGAGCTGTTTTTT | CASSPLDIRISNTGELFF
TRBJ2-3 | . | TRBV3-1/TRBV3-2 | TRBD2 | TGTGCCAGCAGCCAAGATTCTGGGGCTAGCGGGGGACGAGCGCAGTATTTT | CASSQDSGASGGRAQYF
TRBJ2-5 | . | TRBV2 | TRBD2 | TGTGCCAGCAAACTAGCGGGGGGCGAGACCCAGTACTTC | CASKLAGGETQYF
TRBJ1-1 | . | TRBV12-3/TRBV12-4 | . | TGTGCCAGCAGCCCGGGAACTGAAGCTTTCTTT | CASSPGTEAFF
TRBJ2-5 | . | TRBV9 | . | TGTGCCAGCAGCTCTCGGGGGACCCTCCAAGAGACCCAGTACTTC | CASSSRGTLQETQYF
TRBJ2-1 | . | TRBV12-5 | . | TGTGCTAGTGGTTCAACAGGACAGTATATTGAGCAGTTCTTC | CASGSTGQYIEQFF
TRBJ1-3 | . | TRBV18 | TRBD1 | TGTGCCAGCTCACAGGGACAGAATCCTGGAAACACCATATATTTT | CASSQGQNPGNTIYF
TRBJ2-7 | . | TRBV4-1 | . | TGCGCCAGCAGCCGAGCCCCCCCGGGTTCCTACGAGCAGTACTTC | CASSRAPPGSYEQYF
TRBJ2-7 | . | TRBV18 | . | TGTGCCAGCTCGACCTATGAGCGGGCCACCTACGAGCAGTACTTC | CASSTYERATYEQYF
TRBJ2-5 | . | TRBV25-1 | . | TGTGCCAGCAGTGACGGTAGGCGTCCCGGGGAGACCCAGTACTTC | CASSDGRRPGETQYF